Listed below are T cell receptor beta chains from one sample, sequenced in a study of control samples from healthy donors and cancer patients. Repertoires were generated with immunoSEQ multiplex PCR, while TCRdb's copy carries only in-frame clones and drops some. There are about 60,000 clones in the sample; approximately 92% occur only once, and about 1.5% lies in the top ten. Sequencing used PBMCs. These receptors all stem from a man in his forties with colorectal cancer. CDR3s include the opening cysteine and the closing phenylalanine or tryptophan. Fields, in order: V gene, J gene, D gene, clone size, CDR3 DNA, CDR3 protein. The D gene is left open where the match is weak. Size values are once, few and many counts, or a class for expanded clones, and some rows have none.

TRBV5-1,TRBJ2-1,TRBD1,.,TGCGCCAGCAGGACAGGGGAGAAGAATGAGCAGTTCTTC,CASRTGEKNEQFF
TRBV29-1,TRBJ1-4,TRBD1,.,TGCAGCGGGGGACAGCTTAATGAAAAACTGTTTTTT,CSGGQLNEKLFF
TRBV7-2,TRBJ1-1,.,.,TGTGCCAGCAGCTTAGAATGGGGGACTGAAGCTTTCTTT,CASSLEWGTEAFF
TRBV11-2,TRBJ2-7,.,once,TGTGCCAGCAGCTTTCTGGCCTTTGGGCACGAGCAGTACTTC,CASSFLAFGHEQYF
TRBV7-2,TRBJ2-5,.,.,TGTGCCAGCAGCTCACAAGCAGCGGGCCGGGAGACCCAGTACTTC,CASSSQAAGRETQYF
TRBV13,TRBJ2-1,.,.,TGTGCCAGCACCGTGGGGAATGAGCAGTTCTTC,CASTVGNEQFF
TRBV6-6,TRBJ2-1,TRBD2,once,TGTGCCAGCAGCGAGCGGGGATCCTACAATGAGCAGTTCTTC,CASSERGSYNEQFF
TRBV6-6,TRBJ1-1,.,once,TGTGCCAGCACATTGGCAACTGAAGCTTTCTTT,CASTLATEAFF
TRBV27,TRBJ1-5,TRBD1,.,TGTGCCAGCAGCCGCGGGACAGGAGGCTCTCAGCCCCAGCATTTT,CASSRGTGGSQPQHF
TRBV27,TRBJ1-5,.,.,TGTGCCAGCAGTTTGAGCCCTTATAGCAATCAGCCCCAGCATTTT,CASSLSPYSNQPQHF
TRBV5-5,TRBJ1-2,TRBD1,.,TGTGCCAGCAGCTTGGCCAATGCCAGGGGGACTAACTATGGCTACACCTTC,CASSLANARGTNYGYTF
TRBV7-2,TRBJ1-5,.,.,TGTGCCAGCAGCGCGGAGGTTAGCAATCAGCCCCAGCATTTT,CASSAEVSNQPQHF
TRBV11-3,TRBJ2-7,.,.,TGTGCCAGCAGCATCTCCTACGAGCAGTACTTC,CASSISYEQYF
TRBV5-4,TRBJ1-2,.,once,TGTGCCAGCAGCCTGGGGGGGGACTATGGCTACACCTTC,CASSLGGDYGYTF
TRBV7-2,TRBJ2-1,TRBD2,.,TGTGCCAGCAGCTTAGGTAGCGGGGGGAAGACGAATGAGCAGTTCTTC,CASSLGSGGKTNEQFF
TRBV11-3,TRBJ2-1,.,.,TGTGCCAGCAGCTTAGTGTGGGGTAGTGGAAATGAGCAGTTCTTC,CASSLVWGSGNEQFF
TRBV19,TRBJ2-3,TRBD2,.,TGTGCCAGTAGTCCGGCTAGCGGGGGTTCCACAGATACGCAGTATTTT,CASSPASGGSTDTQYF
TRBV7-3,TRBJ1-6,TRBD1,.,TGTGCCAGCAGCAGGGACAGGGGATCACCCCTCCACTTT,CASSRDRGSPLHF
TRBV5-1,TRBJ2-1,TRBD2,.,TGCGCCAGCAGCTTGGTTCCCAGCGGGGGCGATGAGCAGTTCTTC,CASSLVPSGGDEQFF
TRBV18,TRBJ1-2,TRBD1,.,TGTGCCAGCTCACCCGGGACAGGCTATGGCTACACCTTC,CASSPGTGYGYTF
TRBV5-6,TRBJ1-1,.,.,TGTGCCAGCAGCTCGGTGGGCACTGAAGCTTTCTTT,CASSSVGTEAFF
TRBV19,TRBJ1-1,TRBD1,.,TGTGCCAGTAGTATACAACAGGGGGCGACTGAAGCTTTCTTT,CASSIQQGATEAFF
TRBV10-2,TRBJ2-2,.,.,TGCGCCAGCAGTGGGCAGGGCTCCGGGGAGCTGTTTTTT,CASSGQGSGELFF
TRBV5-5,TRBJ1-1,.,few,TGTGCCAGCAGCTTGCTCAAAAACACTGAAGCTTTCTTT,CASSLLKNTEAFF
TRBV7-3,TRBJ1-4,.,.,TGTGCCAGCAGCTTTGAGAGTCCTGAAAAACTGTTTTTT,CASSFESPEKLFF
TRBV13,TRBJ2-5,.,.,TGTGCCAGCAGCTTAGGCCTGGGTTCTGCGCGAGAGACCCAGTACTTC,CASSLGLGSARETQYF
TRBV24-1,TRBJ2-1,.,.,TGTGCCACCAGTGATTCGTTCAGGGGTGGCATTTACAATGAGCAGTTCTTC,CATSDSFRGGIYNEQFF
TRBV14,TRBJ1-2,.,.,TGTGCCAGCAGCCAAGACGGGACGGCCCTCTATGGCTACACCTTC,CASSQDGTALYGYTF
TRBV18,TRBJ2-7,.,.,TGTGCCAGCTCACACCGCAGAGAGGGCCGGACCTACGAGCAGTACTTC,CASSHRREGRTYEQYF
TRBV12-3/TRBV12-4,TRBJ1-1,.,few,TGTGCCAGCAGTCTTCGGACTGAAGCTTTCTTT,CASSLRTEAFF
TRBV14,TRBJ2-5,.,.,TGTGCCAGCAGCCAAATTGTCGGAGAGACCCAGTACTTC,CASSQIVGETQYF
TRBV6-5,TRBJ2-7,.,.,TGTGCCAGCACGGGCAATAATGGCGAGCAGTACTTC,CASTGNNGEQYF
TRBV6-5,TRBJ1-5,.,.,TGTGCCAGCAGCCCGAGGGGGAGGGATGGTCAGCCCCAGCATTTT,CASSPRGRDGQPQHF
TRBV6-2/TRBV6-3,TRBJ1-5,TRBD1,.,TGTGCCAGCAGTTCGGGACAGGGGGTGAGTGCGAATCAGCCCCAGCATTTT,CASSSGQGVSANQPQHF
TRBV23-1,TRBJ2-1,TRBD1,.,TGCGCCAGCAGTCAATCGGGAGACAGGGGGCCTTGGGGGTCCTACAATGAGCAGTTCTTC,CASSQSGDRGPWGSYNEQFF
TRBV7-2,TRBJ1-2,.,.,TGTGCCAGCAGTTCGATCCGAGCTCAGGGGTCGTATGGCTACACCTTC,CASSSIRAQGSYGYTF
TRBV7-2,TRBJ2-1,.,.,TGTGCCAGCAGCCCCAGAGGGGAGCAGTTCTTC,CASSPRGEQFF
TRBV6-5,TRBJ1-2,.,.,TGTGCCAGCAGAGTCGGAGCTAACTATGGCTACACCTTC,CASRVGANYGYTF
TRBV5-4,TRBJ1-1,TRBD1,.,TGTGCCAGCAGCCCAGGAGGGGGACAGATGAACACTGAAGCTTTCTTT,CASSPGGGQMNTEAFF
TRBV11-3,TRBJ2-5,TRBD1,.,TGTGCCAGCAGCTTGTTACAGGGGGCAGGAGAGACCCAGTACTTC,CASSLLQGAGETQYF
TRBV11-3,TRBJ2-1,TRBD2,.,TGTGCCAGCAGCCAGATTAGCGGGGGGGCCAATAATGAGCAGTTCTTC,CASSQISGGANNEQFF